The clone carrying this T cell receptor beta chain was counted between two and nine times. This sample stems from a study of cytomegalovirus exposure and HLA in healthy donors. The PCR used 60 Vbeta and 13 Jbeta primers. Generated by immunoSEQ multiplex PCR, the TCRdb table keeps only in-frame clones and is missing some. This repertoire shows 150,000 to 200,000 clones, around nine tenths found once; its top ten account for 0.85%. The sequence was obtained from a woman in her twenties or thirties in good health and CMV-seronegative. Sequencing was done on a sample of PBMCs.

The CDR3 loop reads CSVDDGWRTEAFF. The CDR3 region has the DNA TGCAGCGTTGACGACGGGTGGAGGACTGAAGCTTTCTTT. The V gene is TRBV29-1, the J gene TRBJ1-1; D is unclear. CDR3 length: 13 residues. Germline CDR1 SQVTM, CDR2 ANQGSEA. Trimming left V 3 bases short and J 5 bases short, with 13 bases between.